The 23 T cell receptor beta chains presented below share a single source sample, sequenced in a study of CXCR3-negative and CXCR3-positive naive CD8 T cells. Overall study results and limits: CXCR3-positive naive cells carried more hydrophobic TRB CDR3s than CXCR3-negative ones.

Via 5' RACE with UMI labels, TRB cDNA libraries were prepared. TCRdb reprocessed the 5' RACE reads, with one entry per CDR3 protein and no DNA. The specimen's table records about 150,000 distinct CDR3 sequences. Antigens for these TCRs are unknown. The sample consisted of naive CXCR3+ CD8+ T cells from blood. Subset noted: CD45RO-CCR7+CD27+CD95- naive CD8+ T cells expressing CXCR3 (TNR3+). The origin of the receptors is a human donor in good health. Some clones in this sample may be carry-over from other donors' samples.

The chain carries TRBV6-5 and TRBJ2-7. The CDR3 totals 14 residues. Per germline, CDR1 MNHEY and CDR2 SVGAGI. CDR3 sequence: CASSYAGTSYEQYF.

The V gene is TRBV28, the J gene TRBJ2-1; there is no DNA to check the TCRdb D call of TRBD2. The V gene's germline CDR1 is MDHEN and CDR2 SYDVKM. The CDR3 is 15 amino acids. The CDR3 sequence is CASSLFGALYNEQFF.

V and J are TRBV6-6 and TRBJ2-5; TCRdb selects TRBD2, and the lack of DNA leaves this call unchecked. This CDR3 has 15 residues. The V gene's germline CDR1 is MNHNY and CDR2 SVGAGI (reference sequence). This CDR3 reads CASRTGTSAQETQYF.

The rearrangement uses TRBV27 and TRBJ1-2; no DNA is available, so the TRBD1 call from TCRdb remains unchecked. Germline assignment: CDR1 MNHEY and CDR2 SMNVEV (reference sequence). The CDR3 length is 18 residues. CDR3 region: CASSFRGTGSLFLYGYTF.

Here the CDR3 reads CASSEGQGGYEQYF. The genes are TRBV25-1 and TRBJ2-7; no DNA is available, so the TRBD1 call from TCRdb remains unchecked. This CDR3 region has 14 residues. Germline assignment: CDR1 MGHDK and CDR2 SYGVNS.

The V and J genes are TRBV7-7 and TRBJ1-1; TCRdb proposes TRBD1, but this gene call is untestable without DNA. Germline V CDR1 and CDR2: SSHAT, FNYEAQ (reference sequence). The CDR3 covers 14 residues. CDR3 sequence reads: CASSIGGMNTEAFF.

This chain joins TRBV28 and TRBJ2-7; the D call from TCRdb, TRBD2, cannot be confirmed without DNA. The CDR3 runs 14 residues. CDR1 and CDR2 from the germline V gene are MDHEN and SYDVKM. The CDR3 sequence: CASSLLAGVDEQYF.

The rearrangement uses TRBV30 and TRBJ2-3; TCRdb outputs TRBD1, but without DNA this stays unchecked. The CDR3 covers 16 residues. Germline V gives CDR1 GTSNPN, CDR2 SVGIG (reference sequence). The CDR3 is CAWGGAFHASTDTQYF.

The chain is built from TRBV19 and TRBJ2-3. Germline V gene sequence: CDR1 LNHDA, CDR2 SQIVND (reference sequence). CDR3 length: 15 amino acids. CDR3 residues: CASSLTSYGTDTQYF.

This CDR3 reads CASSVVPGPNEQFF. The chain couples TRBV9 to TRBJ2-1; TCRdb picks TRBD2, but there is no DNA to check that call. From germline, CDR1 is SGDLS and CDR2 YYNGEE. The CDR3 length is 14 residues.

This chain links TRBV24-1 with TRBJ2-3. This CDR3 region has 14 residues. Germline V gene sequence: CDR1 KGHDR, CDR2 SFDVKD. Here the CDR3 reads CATSDRRSEDTQYF.

The chain uses TRBV12-3 or TRBV12-4 and TRBJ2-1; TCRdb calls TRBD2, which cannot be checked without DNA. The CDR3 runs 17 residues. CDR3 amino acids: CASSLGSTRVKYNEQFF.

The chain employs TRBV5-1 and TRBJ2-1; without DNA, the TCRdb call of TRBD1 cannot be checked. The length of the CDR3 is 14 residues. The germline V gene encodes CDR1 SGHRS and CDR2 YFSETQ. The CDR3 sequence is CASSLNSGGGEQFF.

The J gene is TRBJ1-4, the V gene TRBV12-3 or TRBV12-4. The CDR3 is 18 residues long. The CDR3 spells CASSFEQGLLPPNEKLFF.

The chain is built from TRBV6-2 or TRBV6-3 and TRBJ2-5; the TRBD1 assignment by TCRdb is unverifiable without DNA. The CDR3 contains 16 residues. CDR1 is MNHEY and CDR2 is SVGEGT in the germline V gene. CDR3 loop: CASSPPGRGNVETQYF.

The chain carries TRBV5-1 and TRBJ2-1; the TCRdb call, TRBD2, lacks DNA for checking. There are 16 residues in the CDR3. Germline CDR1 and CDR2: SGHRS and YFSETQ. CDR3 region: CSSSLFSGEIHNEQFF. The variable domain in full, with the rest retrieved from reference TRBV5-1 and TRBJ2-1, is KAGVTQTPRYLIKTRGQQVTLSCSPISGHRSVSWYQQTPGQGLQFLFEYFSETQRNKGNFPGRFSGRQFSNSRSEMNVSTLELGDSALYLCSSSLFSGEIHNEQFFGPGTRLTVL.

The chain joins TRBV19 to TRBJ2-7; lacking DNA, the TRBD1 call made by TCRdb goes unchecked. Germline lookup yields CDR1 LNHDA and CDR2 SQIVND (reference sequence). The CDR3 spans 14 residues. CDR3 amino acids: CASSLRDRVYEQYF.

The CDR3 sequence: CASSLIGFGTNTEAFF. This chain connects TRBV7-3 to TRBJ1-1. In germline, CDR1 is SGHTA, CDR2 FQGTGA. CDR3 length equals 16 residues.

Here the CDR3 reads CASSLEWGYTEAFF. V gene TRBV7-6 combines with J gene TRBJ1-1. This CDR3 contains 14 residues. Germline V gene data show CDR1 as SGHVS and CDR2 as FNYEAQ.

V is TRBV11-1 and J is TRBJ1-4; as DNA is missing, the TRBD1 call by TCRdb cannot be tested. This CDR3 is 15 amino acids long. Germline V lookup: CDR1 SGHAT, CDR2 FQDESV (reference sequence). CDR3 sequence reads: CASSQSTGGHEKLFF.

The V and J genes are TRBV28 and TRBJ2-1; TCRdb's assignment of TRBD1 cannot be checked, as there is no DNA. The CDR3 length is 15 residues. Germline CDR1 is MDHEN and CDR2 is SYDVKM. The CDR3 sequence is CASSLPGVIRNEQFF.

The chain combines TRBV15 with TRBJ2-1; TCRdb reports TRBD1, a call that lacks DNA to check it against. Germline CDR1 and CDR2: LNHNV and YYDKDF (reference sequence). The CDR3 length is 17 residues. This chain's CDR3 is CATSRDFQDPDQGEQFF.

The V call is TRBV6-2 or TRBV6-3, the J call TRBJ2-2; TCRdb gives TRBD1 as the D gene, but with no DNA this cannot be confirmed. This CDR3 spans 16 amino acids. The germline V gene encodes CDR1 MNHEY and CDR2 SVGEGT. CDR3 sequence reads: CASSYSSTGRIGELFF.